The rows below give T cell receptor beta chains drawn from one sample of a study of blood T cell repertoires in COVID-19. Clones were sequenced by immunoSEQ multiplex PCR, and TCRdb holds only the in-frame ones, with some missing. The repertoire has under 300,000 clones, roughly nine tenths of them found once; the top ten carry around 5.9%. The sequenced sample consisted of peripheral blood. These TCRs come from a man aged 60 to 69 with acute or convalescent COVID-19. Each CDR3 is given with its conserved first and last residue. The D gene is left open where the match is weak. Expanded clones are given a class, and other clones once, few, many or no size at all.

DNA	CDR3	J	V	size	D
TGCAGTGCTAGCCTATACAATGAGCAGTTCTTC	CSASLYNEQFF	TRBJ2-1	TRBV20-1	.	.
TGTGCCAGCAGTTACCCGGGTCGGCTGGAGACCCAGTACTTC	CASSYPGRLETQYF	TRBJ2-5	TRBV6-5	.	.
TGTGCCAGCACACAGGGGTCCTATGGCTACACCTTC	CASTQGSYGYTF	TRBJ1-2	TRBV28	.	TRBD1
TGTGCCAGTAGTGCCGGGTACAGGGGGCGGGATACGCAGTATTTT	CASSAGYRGRDTQYF	TRBJ2-3	TRBV19	.	TRBD1
TGCAGCGTTGAAGATCACAAGAACACCATATATTTT	CSVEDHKNTIYF	TRBJ1-3	TRBV29-1	.	.
TGTGCCTCCCAGGGGGAGCAATTTAACTATGGCTACACCTTC	CASQGEQFNYGYTF	TRBJ1-2	TRBV10-3	.	TRBD1
TGTGCCAGCAGCCGGGACAGCAACTATGGCTACACCTTC	CASSRDSNYGYTF	TRBJ1-2	TRBV27	.	TRBD1
TGTGCCAGCAGCTTCCGCGGGAGGGCCTCGGGGGAGCTGTTTTTT	CASSFRGRASGELFF	TRBJ2-2	TRBV5-8	.	TRBD2
TGTGCCAGCAGTTACTCGAGGACTCCTGGGGCCAACGTCCTGACTTTC	CASSYSRTPGANVLTF	TRBJ2-6	TRBV6-2/TRBV6-3	.	.
TGTGCCAGCACATCTGGGGCCGGATTTGCAACTAATGAAAAACTGTTTTTT	CASTSGAGFATNEKLFF	TRBJ1-4	TRBV28	.	.
TGTGCCAGCAGCCAGATTAGGGGCGGGCAGTACTTC	CASSQIRGGQYF	TRBJ2-7	TRBV7-9	.	.
TGTGCTAGCAGCCTGGGACTAGCGGGGCACGAGCAGTACTTC	CASSLGLAGHEQYF	TRBJ2-7	TRBV7-7	.	TRBD2
TGTGCCAGCTCACCACCGGCAGCGGCTAACTATGGCTACACCTTC	CASSPPAAANYGYTF	TRBJ1-2	TRBV18	.	.
TGCGCCCCTCGGGTAGAACTCAACAATGAGCAGTTCTTC	CAPRVELNNEQFF	TRBJ2-1	TRBV23-1	.	.
TGTGCCAGCAGCTTGGGGGGGGCCGAAGATACGCAGTATTTT	CASSLGGAEDTQYF	TRBJ2-3	TRBV11-3	.	.
TGTGCCAGTAGTATCGGAACGGGTCTGGCAGCTTTCTTT	CASSIGTGLAAFF	TRBJ1-1	TRBV19	.	.
TGCAGCGTTGAAGTGGGGGGAAAAGAGACCCAGTACTTC	CSVEVGGKETQYF	TRBJ2-5	TRBV29-1	.	.
TGTGCCAGCAGTCCCCGGGACAGGGGGCCCCACTCCTACAATGAGCAGTTCTTC	CASSPRDRGPHSYNEQFF	TRBJ2-1	TRBV28	.	TRBD1
TGTGCCAGCAGTCCAAGAGGGGGCAAATCACCCCTCCACTTT	CASSPRGGKSPLHF	TRBJ1-6	TRBV6-5	.	TRBD1
TGTGCGCACAGTGCAACTAATGAAAAACTGTTTTTT	CAHSATNEKLFF	TRBJ1-4	TRBV6-5	.	.
TGTGCCAGCAGCTTAGAGGGGAGCGGGAGCCCCGGCGAGCAGTACTTC	CASSLEGSGSPGEQYF	TRBJ2-7	TRBV7-6	.	TRBD2
TGTGCCAGCAGTTACTCGAGGAACACTGAAGCTTTCTTT	CASSYSRNTEAFF	TRBJ1-1	TRBV6-5	.	.
TGTGCCAGCAGCCCCCTATGGGAGCAGTACTTC	CASSPLWEQYF	TRBJ2-7	TRBV14	few	.
TGTGCCAGCAGCTTAGATTCCCGCAGGGGGGCTGAAGCTTTCTTT	CASSLDSRRGAEAFF	TRBJ1-1	TRBV11-3	.	TRBD1
TGTGCCAGCAGTTTACGGGGGACAGGCGATTCACCCCTCCACTTT	CASSLRGTGDSPLHF	TRBJ1-6	TRBV27	.	TRBD1
TGTGCCTGGAGTGGGTTGGGGACAGGAGGGGGTGCAGCTAATGAAAAACTGTTTTTT	CAWSGLGTGGGAANEKLFF	TRBJ1-4	TRBV30	.	TRBD1
TGTGCCAGCAGTAAAGTAACATCGTACCGTTTT	CASSKVTSYRF	TRBJ1-4	TRBV2	.	.
TGTGCCAGCAGTAGGAGGGAAGGGGCCCACACAGATACGCAGTATTTT	CASSRREGAHTDTQYF	TRBJ2-3	TRBV28	.	.
TGCGCCAGCAGTGAGCCATGTCAGCAGTTCTTC	CASSEPCQQFF	TRBJ2-1	TRBV10-1	once	.
TGTGCCAGCACGGACAACAATCAGCCCCAGCATTTT	CASTDNNQPQHF	TRBJ1-5	TRBV6-1	once	.
TGTGCCAGCAGCCCAGAGGGGGACATGGATGAAAAACTGTTTTTT	CASSPEGDMDEKLFF	TRBJ1-4	TRBV11-3	.	.
TGTGCCAGCAGCGTCAAGGCAGGGGGCGGCGGGGAGCTGTTTTTT	CASSVKAGGGGELFF	TRBJ2-2	TRBV9	.	TRBD1
TGTGCCAGTAGTAAGGGGGCCCGAAGCTCCTACGAGCAGTACTTC	CASSKGARSSYEQYF	TRBJ2-7	TRBV19	.	TRBD1
TGTGCCAGCAGCTGGACAGGGAATGAGCAGTTCTTC	CASSWTGNEQFF	TRBJ2-1	TRBV5-5	.	TRBD1
TGTGCCAGCAGCCGCGGGCGGGACCGGGAGCAGTACTTC	CASSRGRDREQYF	TRBJ2-7	TRBV7-8	.	.
TGTGCCATCAGTACCCTTAGCGGTTCACATTACGAGCAGTACTTC	CAISTLSGSHYEQYF	TRBJ2-7	TRBV10-3	.	.
TGTGCCATCAGTGATGAGTTCAGGGGGTCTGGAAACACCATATATTTT	CAISDEFRGSGNTIYF	TRBJ1-3	TRBV10-3	.	TRBD1